The source of this T cell receptor (beta chain) is a study of T cell repertoires in cytomegalovirus infection. On this clonotype itself: What it binds is not known.

Study outcomes and limitations: It was HLA-C-restricted CMV-specific TCR beta clonotypes that dominated the response ex vivo. Frequencies of public TCR beta families were cumulated, and this identified carriers of CMV plus the relevant HLA.

This CDR3 has 14 amino acids. V lost 6 bases, J lost 3 bases, and 6 bases stayed unmatched. The V gene's germline CDR1 is MNHEY and CDR2 SMNVEV (reference sequence). Using its own MiXCR run on the reads, TCRdb lists one record per CDR3 protein. Of about 480,000 distinct CDR3 sequences in the sample, roughly a third were seen once. This chain uses TRBV27 with TRBJ2-3, with 7 nucleotides matching TRBD1. This specimen consisted of cultured PBMCs, obtained from culture after CMV antigen stimulation. This TCR was recovered from a human donor in good health (CMV status not recorded). Some clones in this sample may be carry-over from other donors' samples. The CDR3 loop is CASRLTGLTDTQYF. In DNA, the CDR3 is TGTGCCAGCAGACTGACAGGGTTGACAGATACGCAGTATTTT.